This TCR beta chain emerged from a study of T-cell reconstitution after alpha-beta-depleted transplantation in children. Unique molecular identifiers were built into the TCRbeta library. TCRdb reprocessed the PCR reads via MiXCR and lists one record per CDR3 protein. This sample has 780,000 or so distinct CDR3 sequences, with around 17% found just once. V was pared by 3 bases and J by 7 bases, with 13 bases between. From germline, CDR1 is SGHKS and CDR2 YYEKEE (reference sequence). This CDR3 has 14 residues. The rearrangement links TRBV5-5 to TRBJ1-4; the D is unclear. The source was PBMCs, mostly from graft donor cells, collected 360 days after TCRalphabeta/CD19-depleted stem cell transplant. This receptor was identified in a male patient aged 10-17 years who had a stem cell transplant for acute lymphoblastic leukemia, so the T cells may come from the graft donor. CDR3 DNA: TGTGCCAGCAGCTCCAGACCCTCGGTTGAAAAACTGTTTTTT. Amino acids: CASSSRPSVEKLFF.